The TCR beta chain described here comes from a study of shared clonotypes between healthy human individuals. The table came from immunoSEQ multiplex PCR; TCRdb's copy has only in-frame clones and leaves some out. The sample includes about 2.3 million clones, more than 85% seen only once; the top ten take 0.39%. The V gene's germline CDR1 is MGHRA and CDR2 YSYEKL. The V end lost 0 bases, the J end lost 4 bases, and 21 bases lay between the germline ends. The CDR3 loop spans 18 amino acids. This TCR came from a man aged 18 to 30 in good health. Some clones in this sample may be carry-over from other donors' samples. The chain joins TRBV4-1 to TRBJ1-2; no reliable D call. Input material: naive CD4+ T cells from PBMCs. Subset denoted: CD45RA+ positively selected. CDR3 in DNA: TGCGCCAGCAGCCAAGAAGGGTCCCGATCATCTCCACTCTATGGCTACACCTTC. Translating it yields CASSQEGSRSSPLYGYTF.